This TCR beta chain was captured by sequencing in a study of cytomegalovirus exposure and HLA in healthy donors. The PCR was carried out with 60 Vbeta primers and 13 Jbeta primers. Authors' analysis steps: It was a later analysis that counted about 80 million unique TCR beta chains, of which about 10 million were shared. Sequencing used immunoSEQ multiplex PCR; TCRdb keeps in-frame clones, though not all of them. V and J calls and clone size are copied from that table; D and trimming were computed from the DNA. This sample lists tens of thousands of clones; its ten largest clones have just over 15%. The study, taken as a whole, reports: When analyzed later, the rates of TCR association showed variation by HLA locus, with DRB1 the most and HLA-C the fewest. Common viral pathogens were later found to be apparently linked to several of the most significant clusters.

Germline V CDR1 and CDR2: LGHNA, YSLEER. V trimming: 0 bases; J trimming: 8 bases; junction bases outside the gene matches: 6. This CDR3 has 16 residues. Notes on this clone: What it binds is unknown.

These donors counted as nominally healthy when sampled, but unrecorded immune exposures were likely. The receptor was derived from a man over 45 in good health and CMV-seropositive. The chain links TRBV4-3 to TRBJ2-2, with 10 bases identical to TRBD2. The specimen sequenced was PBMCs. The CDR3 loop reads CASSQEELAGSGELFF. In DNA, the CDR3 is TGCGCCAGCAGCCAAGAAGAACTAGCGGGATCTGGGGAGCTGTTTTTT.